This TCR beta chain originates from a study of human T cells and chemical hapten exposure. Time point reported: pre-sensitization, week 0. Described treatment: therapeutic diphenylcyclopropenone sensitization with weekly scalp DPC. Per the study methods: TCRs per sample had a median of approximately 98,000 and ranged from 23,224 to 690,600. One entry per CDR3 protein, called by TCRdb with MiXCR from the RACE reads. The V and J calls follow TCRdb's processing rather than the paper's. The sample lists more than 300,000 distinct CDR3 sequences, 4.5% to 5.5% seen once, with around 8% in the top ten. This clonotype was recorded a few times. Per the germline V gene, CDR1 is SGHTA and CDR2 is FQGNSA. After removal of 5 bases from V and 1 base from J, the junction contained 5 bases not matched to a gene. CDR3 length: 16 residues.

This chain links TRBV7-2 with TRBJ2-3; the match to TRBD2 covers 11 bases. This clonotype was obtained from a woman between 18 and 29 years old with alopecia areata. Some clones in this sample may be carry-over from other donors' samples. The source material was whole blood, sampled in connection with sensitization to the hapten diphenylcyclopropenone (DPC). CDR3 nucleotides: TGTGCCAGCAGCCGTAGCGGGGGGGCCGGCACAGATACGCAGTATTTT. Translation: CASSRSGGAGTDTQYF. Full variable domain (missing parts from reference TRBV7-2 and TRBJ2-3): GAGVSQSPSNKVTEKGKDVELRCDPISGHTALYWYRQSLGQGLEFLIYFQGNSAPDKSGLPSDRFSAERTGGSVSTLTIQRTQQEDSAVYLCASSRSGGAGTDTQYFGPGTRLTVL.